The rows below give T cell receptor beta chains drawn from one sample of a study of blood T cell repertoires in COVID-19. TCRdb's copy holds only in-frame clones and misses some; the assay was immunoSEQ multiplex PCR. The table has fewer than 300,000 clones, about 85% seen once. Sequenced: peripheral blood. The source of these receptors is a human donor in a cohort sampled during active COVID-19. Each CDR3 is given with its conserved first and last residue. D genes are given only for firm matches. The size field is filled for only some rows; it gives once, few, many or a size class.

J | V | size | D | CDR3 | DNA
TRBJ1-4 | TRBV5-1 | NA | NA | CASSPLAGKEKLFF | TGCGCCAGCAGCCCTCTGGCAGGGAAGGAAAAACTGTTTTTT
TRBJ2-7 | TRBV18 | NA | NA | CASSPAQGPYEQYF | TGTGCCAGCTCACCGGCACAGGGACCCTACGAGCAGTACTTC
TRBJ2-7 | TRBV6-5 | NA | TRBD2 | CASLRVAGKYEQYF | TGTGCCAGCCTACGGGTAGCGGGAAAGTACGAGCAGTACTTC
TRBJ2-1 | TRBV29-1 | NA | TRBD2 | CSVEPLGTSLDEQFF | TGCAGCGTGGAACCCCTCGGGACTAGTTTGGATGAGCAGTTCTTC
TRBJ2-1 | TRBV3-1/TRBV3-2 | NA | NA | CASSQEFGQFNEQFF | TGTGCCAGCAGCCAAGAGTTTGGCCAATTCAATGAGCAGTTCTTC
TRBJ2-7 | TRBV28 | NA | NA | CASSSSGVPSGYEQYF | TGTGCCAGCAGTTCGTCGGGGGTCCCTAGTGGGTACGAGCAGTACTTC
TRBJ2-1 | TRBV6-6 | NA | TRBD1 | CASSGQGAYNEQFF | TGTGCCAGCAGTGGACAGGGGGCTTACAATGAGCAGTTCTTC
TRBJ1-2 | TRBV27 | NA | NA | CASSLGGSLFYGYTF | TGTGCCAGCAGCCTAGGAGGATCACTTTTTTATGGCTACACCTTC
TRBJ2-4 | TRBV18 | NA | NA | CASSPGPLELNIQYF | TGTGCCAGCTCACCGGGCCCTTTAGAATTGAACATTCAGTACTTC
TRBJ2-2 | TRBV6-5 | NA | NA | CASSYSSTGELFF | TGTGCCAGCAGTTACTCGAGTACCGGGGAGCTGTTTTTT
TRBJ2-7 | TRBV12-2 | NA | NA | CASRLSPGQLYSYEQYF | TGTGCAAGTCGCTTAAGCCCGGGACAACTATACTCCTACGAGCAGTACTTC
TRBJ1-2 | TRBV7-9 | few | TRBD1 | CASSLGQVYGYTF | TGTGCCAGCAGCTTGGGACAGGTTTATGGCTACACCTTC
TRBJ1-5 | TRBV19 | few | NA | CASRKSGLQPQHF | TGTGCCAGTAGGAAGTCAGGGCTTCAGCCCCAGCATTTT
TRBJ1-3 | TRBV13 | NA | TRBD1 | CASSQSGTGGRNTIYF | TGTGCCAGCAGCCAGTCCGGGACAGGGGGCAGAAACACCATATATTTT
TRBJ1-2 | TRBV18 | once | NA | CASSHGTPVNYGYTF | TGTGCCAGCTCACACGGTACGCCGGTTAACTATGGCTACACCTTC
TRBJ1-2 | TRBV3-1/TRBV3-2 | NA | NA | CASSQEGIGVYGYTF | TGTGCCAGCAGCCAAGAGGGGATAGGGGTGTATGGCTACACCTTC
TRBJ2-1 | TRBV4-1 | NA | NA | CASSQVGRGVLNEQFF | TGCGCCAGCAGCCAAGTCGGGAGAGGGGTTCTCAATGAGCAGTTCTTC
TRBJ2-3 | TRBV3-1/TRBV3-2 | NA | NA | CASSQFRSDTQYF | TGTGCCAGCAGCCAATTCCGGTCAGATACGCAGTATTTT
TRBJ2-7 | TRBV27 | NA | TRBD1 | CASSLTGVYEQYF | TGTGCCAGCAGTTTGACAGGGGTCTACGAGCAGTACTTC
TRBJ2-7 | TRBV9 | NA | NA | CASSAQGAYEQYF | TGTGCCAGCAGCGCACAGGGTGCCTACGAGCAGTACTTC
TRBJ2-7 | TRBV4-1 | once | NA | CASSQLPWRDLYEQYF | TGCGCCAGCAGCCAATTACCCTGGAGGGACCTTTACGAGCAGTACTTC
TRBJ1-2 | TRBV10-2 | NA | NA | CASSEVRSAYGYTF | TGCGCCAGCAGTGAGGTCAGATCTGCCTATGGCTACACCTTC
TRBJ1-6 | TRBV5-1 | NA | NA | CASSLGPYVSPLHF | TGCGCCAGCAGCTTGGGCCCCTACGTTTCACCCCTCCACTTT
TRBJ2-2 | TRBV7-3 | few | TRBD2 | CASSQLAVGTGELFF | TGTGCCAGCAGCCAACTAGCGGTAGGCACCGGGGAGCTGTTTTTT
TRBJ2-3 | TRBV7-9 | NA | NA | CASVSRGELHDTQYF | TGTGCCAGCGTTTCCCGAGGCGAACTCCACGATACGCAGTATTTT
TRBJ2-5 | TRBV6-2/TRBV6-3 | NA | TRBD1 | CASSYRGTVLQETQYF | TGTGCCAGCAGTTACCGTGGGACAGTCTTGCAGGAGACCCAGTACTTC
TRBJ1-1 | TRBV18 | NA | TRBD1 | CASSRQGEDTEAFF | TGTGCCAGCTCACGACAGGGGGAGGACACTGAAGCTTTCTTT
TRBJ1-6 | TRBV27 | NA | TRBD1 | CASQNRGRGDYSPLHF | TGTGCCAGCCAGAACAGGGGGCGCGGGGATTACTCACCCCTCCACTTT
TRBJ2-5 | TRBV28 | NA | NA | CASSLWGRAVDQETQYF | TGTGCCAGCAGTTTATGGGGCAGGGCTGTGGATCAAGAGACCCAGTACTTC
TRBJ1-1 | TRBV18 | NA | TRBD1 | CASSRGQPPGEAFF | TGTGCCAGCTCACGGGGACAGCCCCCGGGTGAAGCTTTCTTT
TRBJ1-4 | TRBV5-8 | NA | NA | CASSLQGNEKLFF | TGTGCCAGCAGCTTGCAGGGAAACGAAAAACTGTTTTTT
TRBJ2-3 | TRBV21-1 | NA | NA | CASSKEAGLATDTQYF | TGTGCCAGCAGCAAAGAGGCCGGACTAGCAACAGATACGCAGTATTTT
TRBJ1-1 | TRBV6-6 | NA | TRBD1 | CASSYGQGNTEAFF | TGTGCCAGCAGTTACGGACAGGGGAACACTGAAGCTTTCTTT
TRBJ2-1 | TRBV7-2 | NA | NA | CASSPLDEQFF | TGTGCCAGCAGCCCCCTCGATGAGCAGTTCTTC
TRBJ1-4 | TRBV15 | NA | TRBD1 | CATSRDREESTNEKLFF | TGTGCCACCAGCAGGGACAGGGAGGAGTCAACTAATGAAAAACTGTTTTTT
TRBJ2-7 | TRBV7-2 | NA | NA | CASSSDFSSYEQYF | TGTGCCAGCAGCTCGGACTTCAGCTCCTACGAGCAGTACTTC
TRBJ2-3 | TRBV5-5 | NA | NA | CASSKADTQYF | TGTGCCAGCAGCAAAGCGGATACGCAGTATTTT
TRBJ2-1 | TRBV14 | NA | TRBD2 | CASSRTTSGAYNEQFF | TGTGCCAGCAGCCGTACGACTAGCGGAGCCTACAATGAGCAGTTCTTC
TRBJ1-1 | TRBV29-1 | NA | NA | CSVADPGQRTAFF | TGCAGCGTTGCAGATCCCGGACAAAGGACGGCTTTCTTT
TRBJ2-1 | TRBV7-9 | once | NA | CASSLPYNEQFF | TGTGCCAGCAGCTTACCGTACAATGAGCAGTTCTTC
TRBJ2-5 | TRBV5-1 | few | NA | CASSRRLRETQYF | TGCGCCAGCAGCCGGAGGCTGAGGGAGACCCAGTACTTC
TRBJ1-2 | TRBV28 | once | NA | CASSSLLGYTF | TGTGCCAGCAGCTCCCTCCTGGGCTACACCTTC
TRBJ2-1 | TRBV7-9 | once | NA | CASSLVGGYNEQFF | TGTGCCAGCAGCTTAGTTGGCGGGTACAATGAGCAGTTCTTC
TRBJ2-1 | TRBV30 | NA | NA | CAWSVQYNEQFF | TGTGCCTGGAGTGTACAATACAATGAGCAGTTCTTC
TRBJ2-2 | TRBV24-1 | NA | TRBD2 | CATGRTSGAGELFF | TGTGCCACCGGTCGGACTAGCGGAGCCGGGGAGCTGTTTTTT
TRBJ2-7 | TRBV28 | NA | NA | CASSDSGSSYEQYF | TGTGCCAGCAGTGATAGCGGCAGCTCCTACGAGCAGTACTTC
TRBJ1-2 | TRBV28 | NA | TRBD1 | CASTGTGIYGYTF | TGTGCCAGCACCGGGACAGGGATCTATGGCTACACCTTC
TRBJ1-2 | TRBV5-5 | NA | NA | CASSSPGGISYGYTF | TGTGCCAGCAGCTCCCCAGGAGGTATTAGCTATGGCTACACCTTC
TRBJ1-1 | TRBV7-2 | NA | NA | CASSPTGRLGGFTEAFF | TGTGCCAGCAGCCCCACGGGACGGTTGGGAGGGTTCACTGAAGCTTTCTTT
TRBJ2-1 | TRBV11-2 | NA | NA | CASSPTRDEQFF | TGTGCCAGCAGCCCAACTAGGGATGAGCAGTTCTTC
TRBJ2-5 | TRBV27 | NA | TRBD2 | CASSPGLAGETQYF | TGTGCCAGCAGCCCGGGACTAGCAGGGGAGACCCAGTACTTC
TRBJ2-1 | TRBV30 | NA | TRBD2 | CAWSGPGLAGIF | TGTGCCTGGAGTGGTCCGGGACTAGCGGGAATCTTC
TRBJ1-5 | TRBV2 | NA | NA | CASTGNLQSNQPQHF | TGTGCCAGCACAGGGAATCTACAATCTAATCAGCCCCAGCATTTT
TRBJ2-7 | TRBV7-9 | NA | NA | CASADGRDEQYF | TGTGCCAGCGCGGACGGGCGGGACGAGCAGTACTTC
TRBJ2-1 | TRBV5-6 | NA | NA | CASSLTAIYNEQFF | TGTGCCAGCAGCTTGACAGCAATCTACAATGAGCAGTTCTTC
TRBJ2-7 | TRBV2 | NA | TRBD2 | CATQISGSTYEQYF | TGTGCCACCCAGATTAGCGGGAGTACCTACGAGCAGTACTTC
TRBJ2-3 | TRBV24-1 | NA | TRBD2 | CATSGSGGADTQYF | TGTGCCACCAGTGGTAGCGGGGGCGCAGATACGCAGTATTTT